The 11 T cell receptor beta chains presented below share a single source sample, sequenced in a study of T cells in Graves' hyperthyroidism and ophthalmopathy. TCR beta CDR3 regions were amplified from RNA. HTBI primers were employed in a first-round RT-PCR of the TCR CDR3. TCRdb re-called the multiplex PCR reads with MiXCR, one entry per CDR3 protein. This table holds 300,000 to 450,000 distinct CDR3 sequences, about 15% found once. Sample: blood. The receptors stem from a woman in her 30s with Graves' ophthalmopathy.

This clonotype has a count of ten or more. The chain employs TRBV6-1 and TRBJ1-5; weak D call: TRBD1 (5 bases). The germline V gene has CDR1 MNHNS and CDR2 SASEGT. This CDR3 has 14 amino acids. Trimming removed 5 bases at V and 7 bases at J, with 15 bases between. Here the CDR3 DNA reads TGTGCCAGCAGTCCTCGGACAAGCGGACAGCCCCAGCATTTT. It specifies CASSPRTSGQPQHF.

This clonotype was seen ten or more times. The chain joins TRBV12-3 or TRBV12-4 to TRBJ2-7; 8 bases align to TRBD1. CDR3 length equals 16 residues. The ends lost 0 bases at V and 6 bases at J; junction bases unmatched: 10. For the CDR3, the DNA is TGTGCCAGCAGTTTAGCGACGGGGACAGGAGCTGGCGAGCAGTACTTC. Protein product: CASSLATGTGAGEQYF.

This clonotype appeared a few times. A read error is possible here, since a much larger clone lies one base away. Written as DNA, the CDR3 is TGTGCCACCAGTGAGGCGAGGGGGGCTTGGAACGCCGGGGAGCTGTTTTTT. This codes for CATSEARGAWNAGELFF. The chain links TRBV24-1 to TRBJ2-2; perhaps D is TRBD1 or TRBD2 (6 bases each). The CDR3 spans 17 residues. Germline V lookup: CDR1 KGHDR, CDR2 SFDVKD.

This clonotype was found a few times. The rearrangement joins TRBV10-3 to TRBJ2-2; 10 nucleotides line up with TRBD1. Germline loops: CDR1 ENHRY, CDR2 SYGVKD. CDR3 length equals 15 residues. Trimming took 6 bases from V and 3 from J; bases not matched to a gene: 4. The CDR3 DNA sequence: TGTGCCATCAGGACAGGGGGCGCGGACACCGGGGAGCTGTTTTTT. As protein: CAIRTGGADTGELFF.

The rearrangement links TRBV20-1 to TRBJ2-7; 8 bases are shared with TRBD1. V dropped 6 bases and J dropped 4; count of bases not matched to a gene: 5. CDR1 is DFQATT, CDR2 SNEGSKA, per germline (reference sequence). CDR3 length: 12 residues. The CDR3 nucleotides are TGCAGTGCCAGCAGGGGGCCATACGAGCAGTACTTC. Translating gives CSASRGPYEQYF.

The chain joins TRBV6-1 to TRBJ2-1; 7 bases are a match to TRBD2. V gave up 5 bases and J gave up 8 bases; unmatched junction bases: 12. This CDR3 has 15 amino acids. The germline V gene encodes CDR1 MNHNS and CDR2 SASEGT. This CDR3 is CASSPLWGGVHEQFF. CDR3 DNA: TGTGCCAGCAGTCCCCTTTGGGGGGGGGTCCATGAGCAGTTCTTC.

In its sample, this clonotype was seen many times. V gene TRBV11-2 combines with J gene TRBJ1-6; D unresolved. Germline V CDR1 and CDR2: SGHAT, FQNNGV. The CDR3 runs to 12 residues. V lost 2 bases and J 10 bases, leaving 6 bases between the germline ends. CDR3 sequence (DNA): TGTGCCAGCAGCTTAACGCGCTCACCCCTCCACTTT. Protein: CASSLTRSPLHF.

At least ten counts were recorded for this clonotype. The chain uses TRBV12-3 or TRBV12-4 and TRBJ1-1; D not certain. Trimming stripped 1 base from V and 8 bases from J, with 14 bases between. This CDR3 spans 14 amino acids. The CDR3 here is CASSLGHQGEEAFF. CDR3 in DNA: TGTGCCAGCAGTTTAGGCCATCAAGGAGAAGAAGCTTTCTTT.

This clonotype was observed many times. This rearrangement joins TRBV30 to TRBJ1-2, with a possible D match to TRBD1 (6 bases). The V gene lost 6 bases and the J gene lost 5 bases, with 13 bases spanning the gap. The CDR3 has 12 amino acids. The germline CDR1 and CDR2 sequences are GTSNPN and SVGIG (reference sequence). DNA of the CDR3: TGTGCCTGTGGCAGGGGTCAATATGGCTACACCTTC. It yields the protein CACGRGQYGYTF.

The CDR3 loop is CSVGTRYNEQFF. The CDR3 nucleotides are TGCAGCGTTGGAACTAGGTACAATGAGCAGTTCTTC. V is TRBV29-1 and J is TRBJ2-1; the D gene is possibly TRBD2 (5 bases). Deletions cut 4 bases from V and 4 bases from J, with 8 bases between. Per the germline V gene, CDR1 is SQVTM and CDR2 is ANQGSEA. The CDR3 totals 12 residues.

This clonotype was counted at least ten times. The chain joins TRBV27 to TRBJ1-4; TRBD1 agrees at 7 bases. CDR1 is MNHEY and CDR2 is SMNVEV in the germline V gene (reference sequence). V dropped 7 bases and J dropped 6; count of bases not matched to a gene: 8. This CDR3 region has 14 residues. This CDR3 is CASKRQGSDEKLFF. For the CDR3, the DNA is TGTGCCAGCAAGAGACAGGGTTCAGATGAAAAACTGTTTTTT.